Included here is one T cell receptor beta chain sequence, with context. What it binds is not known. This sample was included in a study of post-analysis software for immune sequencing data. Study details: Recorded subtypes: relapsing-remitting, secondary progressive, progressive-relapsing; some patients unannotated.

Unique molecular identifiers were built into the TCR beta cDNA libraries. Each CDR3 protein is one row after TCRdb ran MiXCR on the PCR reads. The table lists 350,000 to 450,000 distinct CDR3 sequences, less than 40% of them singletons, with less than 8% in the top ten. Study-wide results and limits: When compared against controls, multiple sclerosis patients showed significantly lower normalized Chao1 diversity. Higher frequency in patients than in controls was seen for about 5 TRBV segments, with TRBV5-6, TRBV5-1 and TRBV20-1 among them.

V shed 4 bases and J shed 7 bases, with 10 bases lying between them. From germline, CDR1 is DFQATT and CDR2 SNEGSKA (reference sequence). CDR3 length: 11 amino acids. This receptor was obtained from a girl aged 2-10 years with multiple sclerosis. The rearrangement uses TRBV20-1 and TRBJ1-1; no definite D call. The sample consisted of blood. In nucleotides, the CDR3 is TGCAGTGCTATAGACACCCATGAAGCTTTCTTT. Translated: CSAIDTHEAFF.